This T cell receptor (beta chain) was retrieved from a study of cytomegalovirus exposure and HLA in healthy donors. Study findings and constraints: Most observed TCR sequences were rare, whereas some public TCRs were detected in many donors.

The V segment lost 2 bases and the J segment 4 bases; nucleotides outside the gene matches: 5. This CDR3 region has 15 residues. Per germline, CDR1 GTSNPN and CDR2 SVGIG (reference sequence). Measured with immunoSEQ multiplex PCR; TCRdb has only the in-frame clones, and not every one. The sample includes 90,000 to 150,000 clones, about 83% of them seen just once. On this clone: Its antigen is not known.

The chain carries TRBV30 and TRBJ2-5; 12 bases are shared with TRBD2. This sequence originates from a woman in her thirties in good health and CMV-seronegative. Input material: PBMCs. CDR3 residues: CAWSWTSGAPETQYF. Here the CDR3 DNA reads TGTGCCTGGAGTTGGACTAGCGGGGCCCCAGAGACCCAGTACTTC.